The rows below give T cell receptor beta chains drawn from one sample of a study of vaccination effects on CD4 cells after COVID-19. No antigen has been assigned to these receptors. The assay was immunoSEQ multiplex PCR, and TCRdb's table has in-frame clones only and misses some. The table records 20,000 to 25,000 clones, 73% of them present only once. The material sequenced was CD4+ T cells from PBMCs cultured with HCoV-229E spike peptides, taken before COVID-19 vaccination. These receptors were collected from a human donor who received a COVID-19 vaccine. The CDR3 runs from the conserved cysteine through the conserved F or W. A D gene is named only where the DNA matches it firmly. Not every row has a clone size; where given, it reads once, few, many or a size class.

V	J	size	D	DNA	CDR3
TRBV5-1	TRBJ2-7	once	.	TGCGCCAGCAGCCCCGGGGGCTCCTACGAGCAGTACTTC	CASSPGGSYEQYF
TRBV10-3	TRBJ2-7	.	TRBD2	TGTGCCATCAGTGGACTAGCGGGAGCCAAGAGCTCCTACGAGCAGTACTTC	CAISGLAGAKSSYEQYF
TRBV2	TRBJ2-5	.	.	TGTGCCAGCATAACGGTAGACCCCCTACTGCCTCAAGAGACCCAGTACTTC	CASITVDPLLPQETQYF
TRBV29-1	TRBJ1-2	.	TRBD1	TGCAGCGCCCAGGGGACAGGGGAGAATATGGGCTACACCTTC	CSAQGTGENMGYTF
TRBV27	TRBJ2-1	.	TRBD1	TGTGCCAGCAGAACTATCGGACAGGGGGCTAATGAGCAGTTCTTC	CASRTIGQGANEQFF
TRBV5-1	TRBJ2-3	.	TRBD2	TGCGCCAGCAGCTCAGGACTAGGGAGCACAGATACGCAGTATTTT	CASSSGLGSTDTQYF
TRBV6-2/TRBV6-3	TRBJ1-5	.	.	TGTGCCAGCAGTTACTCCCGTAGTGAAGCGATATATAGCAATCAGCCCCAGCATTTT	CASSYSRSEAIYSNQPQHF
TRBV27	TRBJ1-2	.	TRBD1	TGTGCCAGCAGTTCGGGACAGGGGGAGGCCTACACCTTC	CASSSGQGEAYTF
TRBV20-1	TRBJ2-7	once	.	TGCAGTGCTAGTGGTTCGGGGTACGAGCAGTACTTC	CSASGSGYEQYF
TRBV7-9	TRBJ1-1	.	TRBD1	TGTGCCAGCAGCCCCGGGACAGCGAACACTGAAGCTTTCTTT	CASSPGTANTEAFF
TRBV7-9	TRBJ1-6	.	TRBD1	TGTGCCAGCAGCTTAGTCGGGACAGGGGGGTCACCCCTCCACTTT	CASSLVGTGGSPLHF
TRBV6-4	TRBJ2-7	.	.	TGTGCCAGCAGCTACAATTACGAGCAGTACTTC	CASSYNYEQYF
TRBV5-1	TRBJ2-2	.	TRBD1	TGCGCCAGCAGCTTCGGACAGGTTAGCACCGGGGAGCTGTTTTTT	CASSFGQVSTGELFF